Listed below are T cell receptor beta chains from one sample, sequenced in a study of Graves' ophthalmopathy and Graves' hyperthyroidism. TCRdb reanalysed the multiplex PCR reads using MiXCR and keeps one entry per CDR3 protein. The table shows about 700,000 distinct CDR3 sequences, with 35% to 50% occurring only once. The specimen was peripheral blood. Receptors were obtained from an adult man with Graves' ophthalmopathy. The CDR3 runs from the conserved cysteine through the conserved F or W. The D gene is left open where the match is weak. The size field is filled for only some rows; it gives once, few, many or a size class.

cdr3_nt: TGTGCCAGCACCCAGGACAGCCAGGGGAACACTGAAGCTTTCTTT
cdr3_aa: CASTQDSQGNTEAFF
d_call: .
clone_size: .
v_call: TRBV25-1
j_call: TRBJ1-1

cdr3_nt: TGTGCCAGCAGGACCACAGGGGAGAACACTGAAGCTTTCTTT
cdr3_aa: CASRTTGENTEAFF
d_call: TRBD1
clone_size: .
v_call: TRBV7-9
j_call: TRBJ1-1

cdr3_nt: TGTGCCAGCAGTGATAGTGCCGGGGGGCTAACTGAAGCTTTCTTT
cdr3_aa: CASSDSAGGLTEAFF
d_call: .
clone_size: .
v_call: TRBV25-1
j_call: TRBJ1-1

cdr3_nt: TGTGCCACCCATGAGCAGAGACAGGGGAGCTACGAGCAGTACTTC
cdr3_aa: CATHEQRQGSYEQYF
d_call: TRBD1
clone_size: few
v_call: TRBV24-1
j_call: TRBJ2-7

cdr3_nt: TGTGCCAGCAGGGGGGGTGGCGGAAACACCATATATTTT
cdr3_aa: CASRGGGGNTIYF
d_call: .
clone_size: .
v_call: TRBV2
j_call: TRBJ1-3

cdr3_nt: TGTGCCAGCAGGAGGGTCTCTAGCACAGATACGCAGTATTTT
cdr3_aa: CASRRVSSTDTQYF
d_call: .
clone_size: .
v_call: TRBV2
j_call: TRBJ2-3

cdr3_nt: TGCAGTGCCCTCTCAAGAGGGTTCGACTATGGCTACACCTTC
cdr3_aa: CSALSRGFDYGYTF
d_call: .
clone_size: many
v_call: TRBV20-1
j_call: TRBJ1-2

cdr3_nt: TGCAGTGCCTTACAGGGGACCCGCTACGAGCAGTACTTC
cdr3_aa: CSALQGTRYEQYF
d_call: TRBD1
clone_size: few
v_call: TRBV20-1
j_call: TRBJ2-7

cdr3_nt: TGTGCCAGCAGCTTAGGGACAGAGGTGAATCAGCCCCAGCATTTT
cdr3_aa: CASSLGTEVNQPQHF
d_call: .
clone_size: .
v_call: TRBV7-6
j_call: TRBJ1-5

cdr3_nt: TGTGCCAGCGTGGGACAGGGCCACGAGCAGTACTTC
cdr3_aa: CASVGQGHEQYF
d_call: TRBD1
clone_size: many
v_call: TRBV2
j_call: TRBJ2-7

cdr3_nt: TGTGCCAGCAGCTCCTCTGGTTCGGGAAGCAATCAGCCCCAGCATTTT
cdr3_aa: CASSSSGSGSNQPQHF
d_call: .
clone_size: .
v_call: TRBV7-9
j_call: TRBJ1-5

cdr3_nt: TGTGCCAGCAGCCCGCCCGGGACAGGGTACTTCCCCGGGGAGCTGTTTTTT
cdr3_aa: CASSPPGTGYFPGELFF
d_call: TRBD1
clone_size: .
v_call: TRBV7-9
j_call: TRBJ2-2

cdr3_nt: TGTGCCAGCAGCGGCCCCGGGAGTCAGGACGCCTACGAGCAGTACTTC
cdr3_aa: CASSGPGSQDAYEQYF
d_call: .
clone_size: .
v_call: TRBV2
j_call: TRBJ2-7

cdr3_nt: TGTGCCAGCAGCCAACGGACAGGACCCCTAGGTCAGCCCCAGCATTTT
cdr3_aa: CASSQRTGPLGQPQHF
d_call: TRBD1
clone_size: .
v_call: TRBV5-6
j_call: TRBJ1-5

cdr3_nt: TGCAGTGCTACCCAGCCAGCGGGAGGGTCGGACACCGGGGAGCTGTTTTTT
cdr3_aa: CSATQPAGGSDTGELFF
d_call: TRBD2
clone_size: .
v_call: TRBV20-1
j_call: TRBJ2-2

cdr3_nt: TGCAGTGCTAGACGGAGCGGGGCGACCTACGAGCAGTACTTC
cdr3_aa: CSARRSGATYEQYF
d_call: TRBD2
clone_size: many
v_call: TRBV20-1
j_call: TRBJ2-7

cdr3_nt: TGTGCCAGCAGCTCCCCTCAGGCGTACACCGGGGAGCTGTTTTTT
cdr3_aa: CASSSPQAYTGELFF
d_call: .
clone_size: .
v_call: TRBV7-9
j_call: TRBJ2-2

cdr3_nt: TGCAGTGCTAGACCAGCGCAGGGAGGGAGCAATCAGCCCCAGCATTTT
cdr3_aa: CSARPAQGGSNQPQHF
d_call: .
clone_size: few
v_call: TRBV20-1
j_call: TRBJ1-5

cdr3_nt: TGCGTCAGCAGCTCTGTACAGGGCGACGAGCAGTACTTC
cdr3_aa: CVSSSVQGDEQYF
d_call: .
clone_size: once
v_call: TRBV5-1
j_call: TRBJ2-7

cdr3_nt: TGTGCCAGGGGAGGAACTGGCTACACCTTC
cdr3_aa: CARGGTGYTF
d_call: .
clone_size: .
v_call: TRBV30
j_call: TRBJ1-2

cdr3_nt: TGCAGTGCTAGAAGTCGGCAGATTAATCAGCCCCAGCATTTT
cdr3_aa: CSARSRQINQPQHF
d_call: .
clone_size: .
v_call: TRBV20-1
j_call: TRBJ1-5

cdr3_nt: TGTGCCAGCAGCAGCCGGACTAGCGGGAGGATGGTAGAGACCCAGTACTTC
cdr3_aa: CASSSRTSGRMVETQYF
d_call: TRBD2
clone_size: many
v_call: TRBV7-9
j_call: TRBJ2-5

cdr3_nt: TGCAGCGCGTTCAGACAGGGACGGACGAAACTGTTTTTT
cdr3_aa: CSAFRQGRTKLFF
d_call: TRBD1
clone_size: .
v_call: TRBV29-1
j_call: TRBJ1-4

cdr3_nt: TGTGCCAGCAGCTTGACAGGGAGTCACCAGCCCCAGCATTTT
cdr3_aa: CASSLTGSHQPQHF
d_call: TRBD1
clone_size: few
v_call: TRBV10-3
j_call: TRBJ1-5

cdr3_nt: TGTGCCAGCAGTTACTCGCCAACAGGGGAGGGAACCATATATTTT
cdr3_aa: CASSYSPTGEGTIYF
d_call: TRBD1
clone_size: .
v_call: TRBV6-5
j_call: TRBJ1-3

cdr3_nt: TGTGCCAGCAGTTACAAGGACCTGCACGAGCAGTACTTC
cdr3_aa: CASSYKDLHEQYF
d_call: .
clone_size: few
v_call: TRBV6-1
j_call: TRBJ2-7

cdr3_nt: TGCAGCACGTATGGCGGGAGTTTCTCCTACAATGAGCAGTTCTTC
cdr3_aa: CSTYGGSFSYNEQFF
d_call: TRBD2
clone_size: .
v_call: TRBV29-1
j_call: TRBJ2-1

cdr3_nt: TGTGCCAGCAGCTTGGAAGGGAGCAGGGAGGGCGAGCAGTACTTC
cdr3_aa: CASSLEGSREGEQYF
d_call: TRBD2
clone_size: few
v_call: TRBV5-5
j_call: TRBJ2-7

cdr3_nt: TGTGCCAGCAGCTTAGGAGGGGACGGAAAAGAGACCCAGTACTTC
cdr3_aa: CASSLGGDGKETQYF
d_call: .
clone_size: few
v_call: TRBV7-8
j_call: TRBJ2-5

cdr3_nt: TGTGCTACCCGTCTCCAGGGTGGCAATCAGCCCCAGCATTTT
cdr3_aa: CATRLQGGNQPQHF
d_call: .
clone_size: .
v_call: TRBV24-1
j_call: TRBJ1-5

cdr3_nt: TGCAGCGGACGGACAGGGGAAGTAGCTTTCTTT
cdr3_aa: CSGRTGEVAFF
d_call: TRBD1
clone_size: .
v_call: TRBV29-1
j_call: TRBJ1-1

cdr3_nt: TGTGCCAGCAGCCTTGCCGGCGGGACAGGGATTCACTCTAATTCACCCCTCCACTTT
cdr3_aa: CASSLAGGTGIHSNSPLHF
d_call: TRBD1
clone_size: .
v_call: TRBV14
j_call: TRBJ1-6

cdr3_nt: TGTGCCACCAGTGACAGGACAGTTAGCAATCAGCCCCGGCATTTT
cdr3_aa: CATSDRTVSNQPRHF
d_call: .
clone_size: many
v_call: TRBV24-1
j_call: TRBJ1-5